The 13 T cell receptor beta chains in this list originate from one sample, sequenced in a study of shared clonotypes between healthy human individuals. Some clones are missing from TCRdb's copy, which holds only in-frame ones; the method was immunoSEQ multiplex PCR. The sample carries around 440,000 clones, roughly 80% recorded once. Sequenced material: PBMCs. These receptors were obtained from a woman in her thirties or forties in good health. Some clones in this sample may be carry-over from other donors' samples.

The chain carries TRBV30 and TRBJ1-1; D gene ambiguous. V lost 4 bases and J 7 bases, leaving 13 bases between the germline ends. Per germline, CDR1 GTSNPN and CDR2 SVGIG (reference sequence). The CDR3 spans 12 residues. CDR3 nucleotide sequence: TGTGCCTGGACAGACTTTCGATATGAAGCTTTCTTT. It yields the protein CAWTDFRYEAFF.

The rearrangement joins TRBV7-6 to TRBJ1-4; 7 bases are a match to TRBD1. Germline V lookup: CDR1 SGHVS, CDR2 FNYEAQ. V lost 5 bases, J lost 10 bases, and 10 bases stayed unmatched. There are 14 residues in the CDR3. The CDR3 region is CASSPQGDLVKLFF. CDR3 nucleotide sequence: TGTGCCAGCAGCCCGCAGGGGGATCTCGTAAAACTGTTTTTT.

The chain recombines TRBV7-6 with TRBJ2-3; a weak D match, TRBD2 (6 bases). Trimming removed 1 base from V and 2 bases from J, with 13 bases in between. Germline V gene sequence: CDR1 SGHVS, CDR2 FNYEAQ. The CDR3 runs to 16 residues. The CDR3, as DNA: TGTGCCAGCAGCTTAGGCGCGGGACTCATCACAGATACGCAGTATTTT. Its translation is CASSLGAGLITDTQYF.

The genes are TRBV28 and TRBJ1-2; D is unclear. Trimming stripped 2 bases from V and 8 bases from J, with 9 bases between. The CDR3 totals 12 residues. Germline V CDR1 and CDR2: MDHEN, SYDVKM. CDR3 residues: CASSLMTKGYTF. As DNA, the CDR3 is TGTGCCAGCAGTTTAATGACTAAGGGCTACACCTTC.

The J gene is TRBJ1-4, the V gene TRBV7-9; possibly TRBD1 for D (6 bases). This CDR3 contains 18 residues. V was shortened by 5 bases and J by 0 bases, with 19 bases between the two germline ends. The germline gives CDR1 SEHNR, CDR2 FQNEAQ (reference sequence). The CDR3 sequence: CASSPGNGGEPTNEKLFF. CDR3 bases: TGTGCCAGCAGCCCGGGAAACGGGGGCGAACCAACTAATGAAAAACTGTTTTTT.

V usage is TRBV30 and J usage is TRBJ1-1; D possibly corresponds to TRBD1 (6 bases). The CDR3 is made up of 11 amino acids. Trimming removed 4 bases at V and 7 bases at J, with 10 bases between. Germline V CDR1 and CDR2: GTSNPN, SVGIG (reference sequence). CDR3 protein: CAWTPGHEAFF. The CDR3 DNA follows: TGTGCCTGGACGCCGGGACATGAAGCTTTCTTT.

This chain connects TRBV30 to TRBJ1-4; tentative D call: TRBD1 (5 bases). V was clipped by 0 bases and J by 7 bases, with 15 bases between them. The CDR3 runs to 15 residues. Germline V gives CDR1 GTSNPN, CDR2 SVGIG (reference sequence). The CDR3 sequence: CAWSVRGGAVEKLFF. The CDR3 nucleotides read TGTGCCTGGAGTGTAAGGGGCGGGGCAGTTGAAAAACTGTTTTTT.

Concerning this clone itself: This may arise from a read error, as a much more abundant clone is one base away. This CDR3 reads CASRSLGTTGDGAQYF. The CDR3, as DNA: TGTGCAAGTCGCTCCCTAGGGACTACGGGGGACGGGGCCCAGTACTTC. The chain joins TRBV12-2 to TRBJ2-5; the table's D call TRBD2 went unverified against the DNA. TRBV12-2 is a recognized pseudogene. CDR3 length: 16 residues.

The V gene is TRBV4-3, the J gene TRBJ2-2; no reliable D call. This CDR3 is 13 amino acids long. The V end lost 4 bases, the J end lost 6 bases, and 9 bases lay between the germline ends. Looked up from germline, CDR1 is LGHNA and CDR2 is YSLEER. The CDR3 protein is CASSRSAPGELFF. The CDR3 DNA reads TGCGCCAGCAGCCGATCAGCCCCCGGGGAGCTGTTTTTT.

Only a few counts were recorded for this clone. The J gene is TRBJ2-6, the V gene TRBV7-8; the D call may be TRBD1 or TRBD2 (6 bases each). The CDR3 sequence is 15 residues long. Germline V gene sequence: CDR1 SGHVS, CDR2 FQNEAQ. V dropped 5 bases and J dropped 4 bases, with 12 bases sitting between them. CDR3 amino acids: CASSLSGAGANVLTF. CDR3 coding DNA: TGTGCCAGCAGCCTATCGGGGGCCGGGGCCAACGTCCTGACTTTC.

CDR3 sequence reads: CASSLSPQGGEQYF. The CDR3 nucleotides read TGTGCCAGCAGCTTATCCCCCCAGGGAGGCGAGCAGTACTTC. The chain employs TRBV7-2 and TRBJ2-7; D might be TRBD2 (6 bases). This CDR3 region has 14 residues. V shed 2 bases and J shed 6 bases, with 14 bases lying between them. Germline loops: CDR1 SGHTA, CDR2 FQGNSA.

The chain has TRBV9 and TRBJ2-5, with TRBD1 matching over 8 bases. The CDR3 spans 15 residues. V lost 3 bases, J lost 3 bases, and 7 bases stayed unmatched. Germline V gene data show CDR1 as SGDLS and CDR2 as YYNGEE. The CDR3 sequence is CASSAAGTGEETQYF. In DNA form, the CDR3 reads TGTGCCAGCAGCGCGGCAGGGACAGGAGAAGAGACCCAGTACTTC.

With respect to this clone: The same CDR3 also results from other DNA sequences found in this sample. CDR3 loop: CASSLRQGNQPQHF. CDR3 coding DNA: TGTGCCAGCAGCTTAAGACAGGGCAATCAGCCCCAGCATTTT. The chain is built from TRBV7-2 and TRBJ1-5; maybe TRBD1 (6 bases). The CDR3 has 14 amino acids. Trimming shortened V by 2 bases and J by 2 bases, and 7 bases separated the two germline ends. Germline CDR1 SGHTA, CDR2 FQGNSA.